Listed below are T cell receptor beta chains from one sample, sequenced in a study of PD-1 blockade in classical Hodgkin lymphoma. Clones were read by immunoSEQ multiplex PCR, and TCRdb kept only the in-frame ones, dropping some. This table holds more than 25,000 clones, around three quarters found once. Specimen: peripheral blood mononuclear cells (PBMCs), collected before the second cycle of nivolumab. These receptors originate from a human donor with classical Hodgkin lymphoma. Both conserved end residues are part of each CDR3. A D gene is named only where the DNA matches it firmly. Clone size is not always given. Where it is, it says once, few, many or a class for expanded clones.

CASSLEGTQYF	.	.	TRBV7-9	TRBJ2-5
CAAAWDHTGELFF	medium-sized	.	TRBV7-9	TRBJ2-2
CASSTNLEGPNTEAFF	.	.	TRBV18	TRBJ1-1
CASSSLTAASYEQYF	.	.	TRBV27	TRBJ2-7
CSVGGSLSTDTQYF	.	TRBD2	TRBV29-1	TRBJ2-3
CASSHAALAGKETQYF	.	TRBD2	TRBV4-2	TRBJ2-5
CASSPRGGAYYEQYF	.	.	TRBV13	TRBJ2-7
CASSARLTGTEAFF	.	.	TRBV19	TRBJ1-1
CAWNGGTTEAFF	.	.	TRBV30	TRBJ1-1
CASSLYGMGTEQYF	.	.	TRBV14	TRBJ2-7
CASSVTTNEKLFF	once	.	TRBV25-1	TRBJ1-4
CASSLELAGQWETQYF	few	TRBD2	TRBV11-2	TRBJ2-5
CASSPRGRSEQYF	.	.	TRBV28	TRBJ2-7
CASSLGVGGYYEQYF	.	.	TRBV28	TRBJ2-7
CASSTGTGGYEQYF	.	TRBD1	TRBV27	TRBJ2-7
CASSVGYGAGTEAFF	few	.	TRBV9	TRBJ1-1
CASSPDQGNGNQPQHF	.	.	TRBV7-9	TRBJ1-5
CATNGQSPLHF	few	.	TRBV28	TRBJ1-6
CASSLSIGQFF	.	.	TRBV7-9	TRBJ2-1
CASSSGSSYEQYF	few	.	TRBV5-1	TRBJ2-7
CASSRGTGDQPQHF	.	TRBD1	TRBV4-2	TRBJ1-5
CASSSTADTEAFF	.	.	TRBV5-1	TRBJ1-1
CASSQLGQGENGYTF	.	TRBD1	TRBV16	TRBJ1-2
CASSSSSGGTAETQYF	.	TRBD2	TRBV5-1	TRBJ2-5
CASKDRGGRNTEAFF	.	TRBD1	TRBV6-5	TRBJ1-1
CASSPGLSRLNAEAFF	.	.	TRBV18	TRBJ1-1
CASSGLAGVMNEQFF	few	TRBD2	TRBV7-2	TRBJ2-1
CASSPLILTGQPDGKLFF	.	.	TRBV18	TRBJ1-4
CASSSAGFYGYTF	.	.	TRBV6-5	TRBJ1-2
CASSQEPWGQLNEKLFF	.	TRBD1	TRBV4-2	TRBJ1-4
CASSQSAGSSYEQYF	medium-sized	TRBD2	TRBV4-3	TRBJ2-7
CASSQDHDSAAWPQHF	medium-sized	.	TRBV4-3	TRBJ1-5
CASSSNFRADRSVSTDTQYF	.	.	TRBV28	TRBJ2-3
CAWLRVLTSVYNEQFF	.	TRBD2	TRBV30	TRBJ2-1
CASSRSTGGNEKLFF	medium-sized	TRBD1	TRBV4-3	TRBJ1-4
CASRSVRGTDTQYF	few	.	TRBV5-6	TRBJ2-3
CASSSGTGADTIYF	.	TRBD1	TRBV5-1	TRBJ1-3
CASSFQGIPGGYTF	.	.	TRBV7-2	TRBJ1-2
CAWRSGGPNQPQHF	medium-sized	.	TRBV30	TRBJ1-5
CASSYVGRGNSPLHF	.	.	TRBV6-5	TRBJ1-6
CASSERTGSSYEQYF	.	TRBD1	TRBV2	TRBJ2-7
CASSRLRASNYGYTF	.	.	TRBV11-2	TRBJ1-2
CAWSADRGAYEQYF	few	TRBD1	TRBV30	TRBJ2-7
CASSMNTGELFF	few	.	TRBV19	TRBJ2-2
CASSSTGGAGYTF	.	TRBD1	TRBV7-9	TRBJ1-2
CASSLGSTGGRLNEQFF	.	.	TRBV11-2	TRBJ2-1
CASSYSNRDGYTF	.	.	TRBV6-5	TRBJ1-2
CASSYGTGTGTQYF	.	.	TRBV27	TRBJ2-5
CSAGRNTEAFF	.	.	TRBV20-1	TRBJ1-1
CASSVLTGTEAFF	.	.	TRBV25-1	TRBJ1-1
CAISESVGTSGNNEQFF	.	TRBD2	TRBV10-3	TRBJ2-1
CAISAGGEDGYTF	.	.	TRBV10-3	TRBJ1-2
CASRMGQGVADTQYF	once	TRBD1	TRBV28	TRBJ2-3
CASSQDWSGWIEKLFF	.	.	TRBV4-1	TRBJ1-4
CASSPQWGDSAGYTF	.	TRBD1	TRBV19	TRBJ1-2
CASSMFGSSYNSPLHF	.	.	TRBV19	TRBJ1-6
CASSYRGGGLAEYNEQFF	.	TRBD2	TRBV7-6	TRBJ2-1
CASSLVEASGKQYF	.	.	TRBV7-8	TRBJ2-7
CASSISWGNIKSPLHF	.	.	TRBV19	TRBJ1-6